This record looks at one TCR beta chain sequence and its context. The antigen remains unidentified. This specimen comes from a study of cytomegalovirus exposure and HLA in healthy donors. Study-level results: Both high specificity and high sensitivity reportedly marked the classifier's diagnosis of cytomegalovirus status. In vitro testing confirmed a few CMV-associated chains as specific for CMV antigens.

The donors were members of the approximately 120-subject validation cohort (separate from the approximately 730-subject first cohort). Libraries were prepared by immunoSEQ multiplex PCR; TCRdb keeps only in-frame clonotypes and omits some of them. The data show around 350,000 clones, with 86% seen just once and over 0.75% held by the top ten. CDR3 length: 15 residues. J lost 9 bases, V lost 3 bases, and 12 bases had no gene match. Germline values: CDR1 SGDLS, CDR2 YYNGEE. The chain couples TRBV9 to TRBJ2-1, with 7 bases matching TRBD2. The sequencing input was PBMCs. This clonotype was obtained from a woman younger than 30 in good health and CMV-seronegative. DNA for the CDR3: TGTGCCAGCAGCGCCCGACTAGCTAGGGGCGGTGAGCAGTTCTTC. Protein sequence: CASSARLARGGEQFF.